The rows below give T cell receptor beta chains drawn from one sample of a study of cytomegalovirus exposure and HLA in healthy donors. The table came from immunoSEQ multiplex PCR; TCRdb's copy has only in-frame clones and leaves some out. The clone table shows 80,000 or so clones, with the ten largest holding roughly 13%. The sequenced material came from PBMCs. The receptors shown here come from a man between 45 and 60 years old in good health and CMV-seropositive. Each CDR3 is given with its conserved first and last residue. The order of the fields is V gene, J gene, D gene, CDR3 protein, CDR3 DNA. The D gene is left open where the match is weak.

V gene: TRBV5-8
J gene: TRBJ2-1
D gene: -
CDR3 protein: CASSPIGQNYNEQFF
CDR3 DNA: TGTGCCAGCAGTCCGATCGGACAGAACTACAATGAGCAGTTCTTC

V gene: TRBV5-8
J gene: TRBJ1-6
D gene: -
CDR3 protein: CASSRGSPNRNSPLHF
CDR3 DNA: TGTGCCAGCAGCCGCGGCTCTCCTAATAGGAATTCACCCCTCCACTTT

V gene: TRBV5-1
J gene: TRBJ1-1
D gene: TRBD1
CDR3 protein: CASSLLRGLAEAFF
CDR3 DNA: TGCGCCAGCAGCTTGCTCAGGGGGCTCGCTGAAGCTTTCTTT

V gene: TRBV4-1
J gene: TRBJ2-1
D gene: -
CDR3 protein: CASSPEVRVENEQFF
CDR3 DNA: TGCGCCAGCAGCCCGGAGGTAAGGGTTGAAAATGAGCAGTTCTTC

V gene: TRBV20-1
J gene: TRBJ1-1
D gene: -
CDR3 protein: CSASEVVEAFF
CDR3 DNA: TGCAGTGCTAGTGAGGTGGTCGAAGCTTTCTTT

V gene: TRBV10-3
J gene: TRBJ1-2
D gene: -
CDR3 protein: CAISEYRFYGYTF
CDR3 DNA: TGTGCCATCAGTGAGTACAGGTTCTATGGCTACACCTTC

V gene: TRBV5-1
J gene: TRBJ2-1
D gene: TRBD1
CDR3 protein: CASSLSRGPYNEQFF
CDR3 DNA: TGCGCCAGCAGCTTGAGCAGGGGGCCATACAATGAGCAGTTCTTC

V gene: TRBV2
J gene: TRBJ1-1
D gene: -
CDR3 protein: CASSENREAFF
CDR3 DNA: TGTGCCAGCAGTGAAAACAGGGAAGCTTTCTTT

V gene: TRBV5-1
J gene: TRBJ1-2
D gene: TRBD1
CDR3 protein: CASSQGQGDYGYTF
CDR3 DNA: TGCGCCAGCAGCCAGGGACAGGGGGACTATGGCTACACCTTC

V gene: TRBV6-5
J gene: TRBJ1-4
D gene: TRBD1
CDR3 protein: CASSLDRGGEKLFF
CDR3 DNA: TGTGCCAGCAGCCTCGACAGGGGAGGGGAAAAACTGTTTTTT

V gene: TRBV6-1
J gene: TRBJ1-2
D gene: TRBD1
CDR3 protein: CASSEAGTGYGYTF
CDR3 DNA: TGTGCCAGCAGTGAAGCGGGGACAGGGTATGGCTACACCTTC

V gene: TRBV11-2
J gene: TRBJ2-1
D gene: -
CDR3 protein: CASSPGAYNEQFF
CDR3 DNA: TGTGCCAGCAGCCCCGGAGCTTACAATGAGCAGTTCTTC

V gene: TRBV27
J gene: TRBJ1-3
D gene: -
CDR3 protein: CASSLRRQDSGNTIYF
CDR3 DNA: TGTGCCAGCAGTTTACGCCGACAGGACTCTGGAAACACCATATATTTT

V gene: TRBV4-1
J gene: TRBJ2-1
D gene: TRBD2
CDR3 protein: CASSHLSGRVADNEQFF
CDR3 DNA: TGCGCCAGCAGCCATCTATCTGGGAGGGTAGCAGACAATGAGCAGTTCTTC

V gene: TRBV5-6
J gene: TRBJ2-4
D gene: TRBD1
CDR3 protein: CASSLVSRGNIQYF
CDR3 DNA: TGTGCCAGCAGCTTAGTTAGCAGGGGGAACATTCAGTACTTC

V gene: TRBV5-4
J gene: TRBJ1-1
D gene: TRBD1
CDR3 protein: CASAPPNSGTVNTEAFF
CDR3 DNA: TGTGCCAGCGCTCCACCAAACTCCGGGACAGTCAACACTGAAGCTTTCTTT

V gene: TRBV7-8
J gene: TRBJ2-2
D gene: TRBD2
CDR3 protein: CASSVREGSNTGELFF
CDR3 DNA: TGTGCCAGCAGCGTCCGGGAGGGGTCGAACACCGGGGAGCTGTTTTTT

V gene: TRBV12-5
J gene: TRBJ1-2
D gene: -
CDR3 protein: CASGTSGGPNYGYTF
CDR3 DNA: TGTGCTAGTGGTACCTCGGGGGGACCTAACTATGGCTACACCTTC

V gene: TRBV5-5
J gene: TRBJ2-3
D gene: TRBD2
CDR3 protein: CASSLRGVGTDTQYF
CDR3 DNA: TGTGCCAGCAGCCTGCGGGGGGTTGGCACAGATACGCAGTATTTT

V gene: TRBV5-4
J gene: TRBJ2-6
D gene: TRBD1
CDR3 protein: CASSLNRGSGANVLTF
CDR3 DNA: TGTGCCAGCAGCCTTAACAGGGGGTCTGGGGCCAACGTCCTGACTTTC

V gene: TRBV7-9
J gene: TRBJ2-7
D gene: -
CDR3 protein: CASSLGLDSNEQYF
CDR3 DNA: TGTGCCAGCAGCTTAGGTCTCGACAGTAACGAGCAGTACTTC

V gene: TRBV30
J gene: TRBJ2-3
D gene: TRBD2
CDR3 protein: CACSSGGSTDTQYF
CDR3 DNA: TGTGCCTGCTCGTCGGGGGGGAGCACAGATACGCAGTATTTT

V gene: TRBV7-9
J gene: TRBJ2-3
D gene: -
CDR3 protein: CASSYQGDTQYF
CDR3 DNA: TGTGCCAGCAGCTATCAGGGGGATACGCAGTATTTT

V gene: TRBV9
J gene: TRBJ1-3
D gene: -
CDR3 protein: CASSLREGGGNTIYF
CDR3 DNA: TGTGCCAGCAGCCTTAGAGAAGGGGGAGGAAACACCATATATTTT